The next 27 T cell receptor beta chains were all read from a single sample in a study of cytomegalovirus exposure and HLA in healthy donors. The method was immunoSEQ multiplex PCR; TCRdb's version includes in-frame clones alone and lacks a portion of them. The data show about 150,000 clones, around 90% seen once. Sequenced material: PBMCs. The origin of the receptors is a man aged 18 to 29 in good health and CMV-seropositive.

As to this clone: Distinct nucleotide sequences in the sample also encode this CDR3. The chain recombines TRBV27 with TRBJ1-1, with TRBD1 identical over 8 bases. This CDR3 region has 14 residues. V gave up 4 bases and J gave up 2 bases; unmatched junction bases: 3. Germline assignment: CDR1 MNHEY and CDR2 SMNVEV (reference sequence). The CDR3 spells CASSSGQGNTEAFF. The DNA for the CDR3 is TGTGCCAGCAGTTCAGGACAGGGTAACACTGAAGCTTTCTTT.

V is TRBV2 and J is TRBJ2-7; TRBD2 matches 8 bases. The V and J ends lost 5 bases and 0 bases, in that order; junction bases with no gene match: 3. Germline CDR1 SNHLY, CDR2 FYNNEI. The CDR3 spans 14 residues. CDR3 region: CASSLGTSSYEQYF. CDR3 in DNA: TGTGCCAGCAGTCTCGGGACTAGCTCCTACGAGCAGTACTTC.

The gene calls are TRBV30 and TRBJ2-5; D is undetermined. The germline CDR1 and CDR2 sequences are GTSNPN and SVGIG (reference sequence). This CDR3 spans 13 amino acids. Trimming stripped 2 bases from V and 1 base from J, with 8 bases between. The DNA of the CDR3 is TGTGCCTGGAGTCCCCCGTCCCAAGAGACCCAGTACTTC. Translating gives CAWSPPSQETQYF.

This chain joins TRBV13 and TRBJ2-2; maybe TRBD1 (5 bases). The V gene's germline CDR1 is PRHDT and CDR2 FYEKMQ (reference sequence). V was shortened by 1 base and J by 4 bases, with 7 bases between the two germline ends. The CDR3 loop spans 14 amino acids. As DNA, the CDR3 is TGTGCCAGCAGCTTAGCCAGGGCCACCGGGGAGCTGTTTTTT. This translates into CASSLARATGELFF.

The rearrangement uses TRBV7-9 and TRBJ2-7, with 12 bases that match TRBD2. V was pared by 5 bases and J by 3 bases, with 8 bases of the junction left unmatched. CDR1 SEHNR and CDR2 FQNEAQ come from the germline V gene (reference sequence). The CDR3 runs 16 residues. The CDR3 bases are TGTGCCAGCAGCCTCTCTAGCGGGAGGGGATTCTACGAGCAGTACTTC. The encoded protein is CASSLSSGRGFYEQYF.

This clone was counted a few times. The chain couples TRBV11-2 to TRBJ1-1; TRBD1 matches 11 bases. V was clipped by 2 bases and J by 0 bases; unmatched bases: 11. The CDR3 is 19 amino acids. Germline V gives CDR1 SGHAT, CDR2 FQNNGV. CDR3 sequence: CASSLLGVGTGGMNTEAFF. The CDR3 region has the DNA TGTGCCAGCAGCTTACTTGGGGTCGGGACAGGGGGAATGAACACTGAAGCTTTCTTT. Drawing the rest from reference TRBV11-2 and TRBJ1-1, the complete variable domain is EAGVAQSPRYKIIEKRQSVAFWCNPISGHATLYWYQQILGQGPKLLIQFQNNGVVDDSQLPKDRFSAERLKGVDSTLKIQPAKLEDSAVYLCASSLLGVGTGGMNTEAFFGQGTRLTVV.

This clone was counted a single time. The chain links TRBV12-2 to TRBJ1-5. TRBV12-2 is a pseudogene segment. The CDR3 is 17 amino acids. CDR3 region: CASRLRPTEGLNQPQHF. The CDR3, as DNA: TGTGCAAGTCGCCTACGTCCCACGGAGGGATTAAATCAGCCCCAGCATTTT.

The chain recombines TRBV18 with TRBJ2-7; D possibly corresponds to TRBD1 (6 bases). The germline V gene encodes CDR1 KGHSH and CDR2 LQKENI. Trimming stripped 5 bases from V and 3 bases from J, with 14 bases between. The CDR3 is made up of 14 amino acids. The CDR3 loop reads CASSRPQGYYEQYF. DNA of the CDR3: TGTGCCAGCTCAAGACCACAGGGATACTACGAGCAGTACTTC.

J is TRBJ1-2 and V is TRBV25-1; D gene ambiguous. Trimming took off 1 base at V and 6 bases at J, with 6 bases between the two ends. The CDR3 is 12 residues long. The germline gives CDR1 MGHDK, CDR2 SYGVNS. The CDR3 region has the DNA TGTGCCAGCAGTGAATGGCGGGATGGCTACACCTTC. Residues: CASSEWRDGYTF.

This chain uses TRBV4-1 with TRBJ2-3, with TRBD2 matching over 8 bases. Unmatched junction bases numbered 21, after V lost 2 bases and J lost 2 bases. The CDR3 contains 21 residues. Germline V gene data show CDR1 as MGHRA and CDR2 as YSYEKL. CDR3 sequence: CASSQQSASGGPELYTDTQYF. The DNA of the CDR3 is TGCGCCAGCAGCCAACAGTCCGCGTCGGGAGGGCCAGAACTGTACACAGATACGCAGTATTTT.

The rearrangement uses TRBV5-6 and TRBJ2-2; D may be TRBD1 (5 bases). The germline V gene encodes CDR1 SGHDT and CDR2 YYEEEE. This CDR3 comprises 15 residues. Trimming took off 5 bases at V and 1 base at J, with 12 bases between the two ends. CDR3 bases: TGTGCCAGCAGGCCAGGGTGGCTGAACACCGGGGAGCTGTTTTTT. Translated: CASRPGWLNTGELFF.

The gene calls are TRBV10-1 and TRBJ1-1; no firm D call. This CDR3 spans 11 amino acids. V dropped 2 bases and J dropped 11 bases, with 9 bases sitting between them. The germline V gene encodes CDR1 WNHNN and CDR2 SYGVQD (reference sequence). CDR3 in DNA: TGCGCCAGCAGTGAGGGCCGGAGGGCTTTCTTT. This encodes CASSEGRRAFF.

Regarding this clone: The same CDR3 can be traced to other DNA sequences in this sample. This chain uses TRBV10-1 with TRBJ2-3; D is unclear. This CDR3 contains 13 residues. Trimming cost V 3 bases and J 1 base, with 5 bases left between them. CDR1 and CDR2 (germline): WNHNN, SYGVQD (reference sequence). CDR3 DNA: TGCGCCAGCAGTGAAGGAGGCACAGATACGCAGTATTTT. Translation gives CASSEGGTDTQYF.

The CDR3 protein is CASSPGQAAYEQYF. Here the CDR3 DNA reads TGTGCCAGCTCACCGGGACAGGCGGCCTACGAGCAGTACTTC. The gene calls are TRBV18 and TRBJ2-7; 8 nucleotides agree with TRBD1. Per the germline V gene, CDR1 is KGHSH and CDR2 is LQKENI. The CDR3 is 14 residues long. V shed 3 bases, J shed 2 bases, and the junction held 3 bases outside the gene matches.

This chain joins TRBV10-3 and TRBJ2-7; a weak D match, TRBD1 (6 bases). The CDR3 contains 15 residues. Germline V CDR1 and CDR2: ENHRY, SYGVKD. V was pared by 6 bases and J by 2 bases, with 17 bases between. This chain's CDR3 is CAIRGGRDGTYEQYF. The CDR3 region has the DNA TGTGCCATCAGAGGGGGACGAGACGGAACCTACGAGCAGTACTTC.

The chain employs TRBV7-7 and TRBJ2-5; D call uncertain. The CDR3 sequence is 14 residues long. The germline V gene encodes CDR1 SSHAT and CDR2 FNYEAQ (reference sequence). With 0 bases removed from V and 1 base from J, the gap between germline ends came to 6 bases. The CDR3 here is CASSLAGSQETQYF. The CDR3 coding sequence is TGTGCCAGCAGCTTAGCCGGGTCCCAAGAGACCCAGTACTTC.

The chain uses TRBV6-1 and TRBJ2-7; TRBD2 matches 7 bases. This CDR3 comprises 15 residues. V shed 8 bases, J shed 1 base, and the junction held 11 bases outside the gene matches. Germline CDR1 reads MNHNS; CDR2 reads SASEGT. This CDR3 is CASQPGGSGSYEQYF. The CDR3 nucleotides are TGTGCCAGCCAACCGGGGGGTTCAGGGTCCTACGAGCAGTACTTC.

DNA of the CDR3: TGTGCCAGCAGTGTCGGGACTCAAGAGACCCAGTACTTC. Protein: CASSVGTQETQYF. The chain uses TRBV6-1 and TRBJ2-5; perhaps TRBD2 as D (6 bases). Trimming took 4 bases from V and 2 from J, leaving 8 bases between them. Germline assignment: CDR1 MNHNS and CDR2 SASEGT. The CDR3 totals 13 residues.

This clone occurred a few times. This rearrangement joins TRBV7-9 to TRBJ1-1; possible D gene TRBD1, 5 bases. There are 13 residues in the CDR3. Trimming shortened V by 6 bases and J by 3 bases, and 11 bases separated the two germline ends. The germline CDR1 and CDR2 sequences are SEHNR and FQNEAQ (reference sequence). DNA for the CDR3: TGTGCCAGCAGTTTCACAGGAGACACTGAAGCTTTCTTT. Translated: CASSFTGDTEAFF. Complete variable domain (other parts from reference TRBV7-9 and TRBJ1-1): DTGVSQNPRHKITKRGQNVTFRCDPISEHNRLYWYRQTLGQGPEFLTYFQNEAQLEKSRLLSDRFSAERPKGSFSTLEIQRTEQGDSAMYLCASSFTGDTEAFFGQGTRLTVV.

This rearrangement joins TRBV18 to TRBJ1-1; D uncertain. This CDR3 comprises 15 residues. Germline assignment: CDR1 KGHSH and CDR2 LQKENI. V gave up 0 bases and J gave up 1 base, with 9 bases separating them. In DNA, the CDR3 is TGTGCCAGCTCACCACCGGCGGGGTCGAACACTGAAGCTTTCTTT. Its translation is CASSPPAGSNTEAFF.

The genes are TRBV5-1 and TRBJ2-1, with 13 bases fitting TRBD2. V shed 0 bases and J 1 base; nucleotides not matched to a gene: 13. Germline CDR1 and CDR2: SGHRS and YFSETQ. The length of the CDR3 is 21 residues. DNA of the CDR3: TGCGCCAGCAGCTTGGCCCCTGGACTAGCGGGAGTTTCGATGTCCTACAATGAGCAGTTCTTC. Protein sequence: CASSLAPGLAGVSMSYNEQFF.

V and J are TRBV5-6 and TRBJ2-3, with D tentatively TRBD1 (6 bases). Germline CDR1 SGHDT, CDR2 YYEEEE. CDR3 length: 16 residues. V was clipped by 3 bases and J by 5 bases, with 19 bases between them. The CDR3 spells CASSSDRTAKRDTQYF. In DNA form, the CDR3 reads TGTGCCAGCAGCTCTGACCGGACAGCCAAGCGAGATACGCAGTATTTT.

This rearrangement joins TRBV19 to TRBJ2-2; D is unclear. This CDR3 contains 11 residues. V was trimmed by 5 bases and J by 6 bases, leaving 4 bases between them. CDR1 and CDR2 (germline): LNHDA, SQIVND (reference sequence). The CDR3 region is CASSLSGELFF. The CDR3 DNA sequence: TGTGCCAGTAGTCTATCCGGGGAGCTGTTTTTT.

The chain couples TRBV4-1 to TRBJ2-1; 7 bases fit TRBD2. The length of the CDR3 is 12 residues. With V trimmed by 0 bases and J by 13 bases, 3 bases remained unmatched. Looked up from germline, CDR1 is MGHRA and CDR2 is YSYEKL. As DNA, the CDR3 is TGCGCCAGCAGCCAAGATCGGGGGGTTCAGTTCTTC. This gives the protein CASSQDRGVQFF.

The J gene is TRBJ2-2, the V gene TRBV18, with D perhaps matching TRBD1 (6 bases). Trimming stripped 2 bases from V and 0 bases from J, with 19 bases between. CDR1 is KGHSH, CDR2 LQKENI, per germline. The CDR3 loop spans 19 amino acids. The CDR3 region has the DNA TGTGCCAGCTCACCATTCTTACCAGGGGAACGGACGAACACCGGGGAGCTGTTTTTT. Translation gives CASSPFLPGERTNTGELFF.

This chain joins TRBV30 and TRBJ2-3; 9 bases line up with TRBD2. Germline CDR1 is GTSNPN and CDR2 is SVGIG (reference sequence). This CDR3 is 13 amino acids long. The junction had 7 bases not matched to a gene; V was cut back by 8 bases and J by 4 bases. The CDR3 DNA follows: TGTGCCATGGGGGGCGGGGGGGCAGATACGCAGTATTTT. Translation: CAMGGGGADTQYF.

V usage is TRBV6-6 and J usage is TRBJ1-5; 7 nucleotides line up with TRBD1. Germline CDR1 is MNHNY and CDR2 is SVGAGI (reference sequence). Unmatched junction bases numbered 2, after V lost 5 bases and J lost 4 bases. The CDR3 is made up of 13 amino acids. The CDR3 region has the DNA TGTGCCAGCAGTACACAGGGGAATCAGCCCCAGCATTTT. Its protein is CASSTQGNQPQHF.